The 21 T cell receptor beta chains given below trace back to one sample, sequenced in a study of human T cells and chemical hapten exposure (dated by TCRdb to about 2021). The time point label, read with the paper, signifies: pre-sensitization, week 0. The treatment or condition tag for this specimen amounts to: therapeutic diphenylcyclopropenone sensitization with weekly scalp DPC. The protocol used for the library was RACE. Instrument on record: NextSeq 500. In TCRdb, the public reads were trimmed at Q25 with fastp and aligned with MiXCR, with productive beta chains retained. When rows share a CDR3 protein, they turn into one entry using the most common DNA and genes. This sample comprises about 59,000 distinct CDR3 sequences, approximately 10% of them detected only once. 3.5% to 4.5% of the sample is held by the ten biggest clonotypes. The sequencing used whole blood, collected in connection with sensitization to the hapten diphenylcyclopropenone (DPC). The receptors derive from a woman between 40 and 55 years old with alopecia areata. Some clones in this sample may be carry-over from other donors' samples.

This clonotype occurred many times. The genes are TRBV11-3 and TRBJ2-7, with 9 nucleotides matching TRBD1. Losses at the gene ends were 3 bases for V and 5 bases for J; bases not matched to a gene: 5. The CDR3 has 14 amino acids. Germline V CDR1 and CDR2: SGHNT, YENEEA. The CDR3, as DNA: TGTGCCAGCAGCTTCCCGACAGGGGGGGACGAGCAGTACTTC. Its protein product is CASSFPTGGDEQYF.

There are a few counts of this clonotype. The chain uses TRBV11-2 and TRBJ2-7; D might be TRBD1 (5 bases). Trimming left V 2 bases short and J 6 bases short, with 11 bases between. CDR3 length: 13 residues. Germline V gives CDR1 SGHAT, CDR2 FQNNGV. The CDR3 DNA sequence: TGTGCCAGCAGCTTATCCAGGGAAGGCGAGCAGTACTTC. Residues: CASSLSREGEQYF.

The table lists this clonotype with many counts. DNA of the CDR3: TGTGCCAGCAGCGAGGATAGCACCGAGACCCAGTACTTC. Protein product: CASSEDSTETQYF. The chain carries TRBV9 and TRBJ2-5; D is unresolved. Germline CDR1 reads SGDLS; CDR2 reads YYNGEE. The CDR3 contains 13 residues. Trimming took 3 bases from V and 5 from J, leaving 11 bases between them.

This clonotype has just a few counts. The CDR3 DNA follows: TGTGCCAGCAGCCCACTCAACGAAGATACGCAGTATTTT. It is translated as CASSPLNEDTQYF. This chain joins TRBV5-4 and TRBJ2-3; D gene uncertain. The CDR3 runs to 13 residues. The ends were cut back, 4 bases at V and 5 bases at J, with 11 bases in the middle. CDR1 and CDR2 (germline): SGHNT, YYREEE (reference sequence). Variable domain in full (rest from reference TRBV5-4 and TRBJ2-3): ETGVTQSPTHLIKTRGQQVTLRCSSQSGHNTVSWYQQALGQGPQFIFQYYREEENGRGNFPPRFSGLQFPNYSSELNVNALELDDSALYLCASSPLNEDTQYFGPGTRLTVL.

This clonotype was detected a few times. The gene calls are TRBV10-3 and TRBJ2-5; the match to TRBD1 covers 11 bases. Germline V gene data show CDR1 as ENHRY and CDR2 as SYGVKD. V lost 8 bases and J lost 2; bases outside the gene matches: 7. CDR3 length: 15 amino acids. CDR3 sequence reads: CAIRPGQGVQETQYF. The CDR3 region has the DNA TGTGCCATCCGCCCGGGACAGGGGGTTCAAGAGACCCAGTACTTC.

With regard to this clonotype: This may stem from a read error, because a much larger clone lies one nucleotide away. The chain joins TRBV12-3 or TRBV12-4 to TRBJ1-1, with D hard to call. V lost 6 bases, J lost 5 bases, and 19 bases lay in between. The CDR3 runs 15 residues. CDR3: CASSYIRGLGTEAFF. DNA for the CDR3: TGTGCCAGCAGCTATATACGGGGATTGGGGACTGAAGCTTTCTTT.

In DNA, the CDR3 is TGTGCCAGCAGCGCGTCAGAGACCCAGTACTTC. The encoded protein is CASSASETQYF. This chain joins TRBV7-9 and TRBJ2-5; D call uncertain. Deletions cut 5 bases from V and 4 bases from J, with 5 bases between. The CDR3 has 11 residues. Germline V gene lookup returns CDR1 SEHNR and CDR2 FQNEAQ (reference sequence). The full variable domain, its missing parts supplied by reference TRBV7-9 and TRBJ2-5, is DTGVSQNPRHKITKRGQNVTFRCDPISEHNRLYWYRQTLGQGPEFLTYFQNEAQLEKSRLLSDRFSAERPKGSFSTLEIQRTEQGDSAMYLCASSASETQYFGPGTRLLVL.

This clonotype was seen ten or more times. In nucleotides, the CDR3 is TGCGCCAGCAGCCAAGAGACCGCGGGAAGCTCCTACAATGAGCAGTTCTTC. This gives the protein CASSQETAGSSYNEQFF. The rearrangement links TRBV4-3 to TRBJ2-1; a weak D match, TRBD2 (6 bases). V lost 0 bases and J 0 bases, leaving 12 bases between the germline ends. The CDR3 is 17 amino acids. The germline V gene has CDR1 LGHNA and CDR2 YSLEER.

The rearrangement uses TRBV9 and TRBJ2-7, with D unclear. V dropped 2 bases and J dropped 5 bases, with 8 bases sitting between them. Per the germline V gene, CDR1 is SGDLS and CDR2 is YYNGEE. The CDR3 runs to 12 residues. The CDR3 DNA follows: TGTGCCAGCAGCGTCAGTAGCCACGAGCAGTACTTC. It yields the protein CASSVSSHEQYF.

At least ten counts were recorded for this clonotype. V and J are TRBV27 and TRBJ2-5; D is unresolved. CDR1 is MNHEY and CDR2 is SMNVEV in the germline V gene (reference sequence). This CDR3 is built from 13 residues. With 6 bases removed from V and 4 bases from J, the gap between germline ends came to 12 bases. CDR3 DNA sequence: TGTGCCAGCAGCTCTCGGGTTTTAGAGACCCAGTACTTC. This encodes CASSSRVLETQYF.

This chain connects TRBV29-1 to TRBJ1-3, with D hard to call. The CDR3 sequence is 11 residues long. Germline loops: CDR1 SQVTM, CDR2 ANQGSEA. V dropped 3 bases and J dropped 7 bases, with 7 bases sitting between them. CDR3 nucleotides: TGCAGCGTTGAGTTTAGGAACACCATATATTTT. Amino acid sequence: CSVEFRNTIYF.

This clonotype was counted between two and nine times. This rearrangement joins TRBV6-2 or TRBV6-3 to TRBJ2-3, with D possibly TRBD2 on 6 matching bases. The CDR3 loop spans 16 amino acids. Germline CDR1 reads MNHEY; CDR2 reads SVGEGT. V gave up 3 bases and J gave up 2 bases, with 15 bases separating them. The CDR3 sequence: CASSYPAGRNTDTQYF. The DNA for the CDR3 is TGTGCCAGCAGTTATCCCGCGGGGCGTAACACAGATACGCAGTATTTT.

This clonotype was counted many times. The chain is built from TRBV7-2 and TRBJ2-7; D is ambiguous. The CDR3 totals 12 residues. In germline, CDR1 is SGHTA, CDR2 FQGNSA. V shed 5 bases and J shed 3 bases, with 8 bases lying between them. The CDR3 loop reads CASSHGSYEQYF. In DNA, the CDR3 is TGTGCCAGCAGCCATGGTAGCTACGAGCAGTACTTC.

This clonotype was seen repeatedly, ten times or more. CDR3 region: CASSPAGLEYNEQFF. DNA of the CDR3: TGTGCCAGCAGCCCGGCGGGACTAGAGTACAATGAGCAGTTCTTC. V gene TRBV4-2 combines with J gene TRBJ2-1; TRBD2 agrees at 8 bases. The CDR3 is 15 residues long. Germline trimming cut 4 bases from V and 4 bases from J; bases unmatched to any gene: 6. Germline loops: CDR1 LGHNA, CDR2 YNFKEQ.

This clonotype was observed at least ten times. The chain recombines TRBV27 with TRBJ1-1; unclear D gene. There are 12 residues in the CDR3. Per germline, CDR1 MNHEY and CDR2 SMNVEV (reference sequence). V shed 3 bases and J shed 4 bases, with 6 bases lying between them. The CDR3 DNA is TGTGCCAGCAGTTTCCGCGGCACTGAAGCTTTCTTT. Translating it yields CASSFRGTEAFF.

This clonotype has ten or more counts. This chain links TRBV28 with TRBJ2-2, with D possibly being TRBD2 (6 bases). Between the trimmed V and J ends, which lost 10 bases and 4 bases, there was a span of 16 bases. CDR1 is MDHEN and CDR2 is SYDVKM in the germline V gene. The CDR3 is made up of 14 amino acids. The CDR3 loop is CATPGRRGTGELFF. The CDR3 region has the DNA TGTGCCACTCCAGGGAGGCGAGGCACCGGGGAGCTGTTTTTT.

The chain combines TRBV6-5 with TRBJ1-3; D is unresolved. Trimming cost V 0 bases and J 0 bases, with 9 bases left between them. The germline V gene has CDR1 MNHEY and CDR2 SVGAGI. The CDR3 consists of 16 residues. The CDR3 DNA follows: TGTGCCAGCAGTTACTCTCGCCCCAGCTCTGGAAACACCATATATTTT. As protein: CASSYSRPSSGNTIYF.

This clonotype was seen repeatedly, ten times or more. The chain employs TRBV3-1 and TRBJ1-2; no definite D call. The CDR3 contains 12 residues. Trimming pared 1 base from V and 12 bases from J, leaving 12 bases between. Germline V gene sequence: CDR1 LGHDT, CDR2 YNNKEL (reference sequence). This CDR3 reads CASSQGDTANTF. The CDR3 DNA sequence: TGTGCCAGCAGCCAAGGAGACACCGCTAACACCTTC.

This clonotype has only a few counts. J is TRBJ2-1 and V is TRBV5-1, with 13 nucleotides matching TRBD2. Germline V lookup: CDR1 SGHRS, CDR2 YFSETQ. V lost 5 bases, J lost 6 bases, and 2 bases stayed unmatched. This CDR3 has 14 amino acids. The CDR3 loop is CASRGLAGPNEQFF. CDR3 DNA sequence: TGCGCCAGCAGGGGACTAGCGGGACCCAATGAGCAGTTCTTC.

This clonotype was counted only a few times. V and J are TRBV12-3 or TRBV12-4 and TRBJ2-1, with D possibly TRBD2 on 5 matching bases. Trimming left V 3 bases short and J 6 bases short, with 9 bases between. There are 13 residues in the CDR3. CDR3 bases: TGTGCCAGCAGTTTGACGCGGGCCAATGAGCAGTTCTTC. Amino acids: CASSLTRANEQFF.

A remark on this clonotype: It is unclear where the CDR3 begins or ends on the DNA, so no DNA is shown, and the CDR3 is as TCRdb lists it. This chain joins TRBV6-2 or TRBV6-3 and TRBJ2-2; the D call in the table, TRBD2, was not verified against the DNA. Looked up from germline, CDR1 is MNHEY and CDR2 is SVGEGT. The CDR3 contains 16 residues when both ends are counted. The CDR3 region is CASSYAGLPSPGSCFF.